This TCR beta chain was observed in a study of T cells expressing NK-cell markers (dated by TCRdb to between 2020 and 2021). As for the study more broadly: Eight or nine donors provided sorted CD3+CD56+NKG2C+, CD3+CD56+NKG2C- and CD3+CD56-NKG2C+ T-cell subsets, whose TCR beta-chain repertoires were profiled. Of the eight sequenced donors, seven were found to be HCMV-seropositive and one was found to be HCMV-seronegative. All eight donors whose samples were sequenced were randomly selected healthy volunteers, three of them men and five women. Libraries were sequenced as 2 x 150 bp reads on Illumina HiSeq 2000/2500, MiSeq or NextSeq. The study at large found these results: Whether the expanded NKG2C-expressing T cell clones were specific for HCMV antigens was left unclear. Those dominant clonotypes were again the most abundant among CD3+CD56-NKG2C+ cells in four donors, at roughly 28.3-65%. For several donors, the dominant CD3+CD56+NKG2C+ clonotypes were among the top 10 CD8+ clonotypes and accounted for 1.0-7.0% of CD8+ T cells.

HCMV-specific IgG was detected in serum with a commercial ELISA kit to determine HCMV serostatus. Peripheral blood mononuclear cells were isolated from blood by Ficoll density gradient centrifugation. From the cysteine through the phenylalanine, the CDR3 covers 16 amino acids. The nucleotide record is missing. Looking up the germline V gene yields CDR1 SGHVS and CDR2 FNYEAQ. Points on this clonotype: Its antigen target is currently unknown.

Sequencing used an Illumina HiSeq 2000. TCR beta cDNA libraries were prepared using 5'RACE template switching, which introduced a universal primer site and unique molecular identifiers. cDNA synthesis was primed from the TCR beta constant segment and was followed by two successive PCR amplification steps. In the paper's pipeline: MIGEC handled demultiplexing of the reads and grouping by UMI, while MiTCR was used to assemble and quantify clonotypes. Only TCR cDNA sequences supported by at least two reads were kept to exclude erroneous sequences. The tcR package was used for downstream repertoire analysis, and clonotypes were matched between fractions using CDR3 nucleotide sequence together with V segment. Antigen specificity was annotated against VDJdb with VDJmatch, allowing one amino acid substitution in CDR3. Following TCRdb reprocessing, every CDR3 protein sequence forms one entry, and DNA is not provided. These V and J calls rely on TCRdb rather than the paper's analysis. The table for this sample shows approximately 420,000 distinct CDR3 sequences. Together, the top ten hold about 10% of the sample.

Sequenced material: blood T cells: a sorted CD56 or NKG2C T cell subset, CD4+ or CD8+ T cells, or bulk PBMC T cells (not recorded which). The TCR originated in a woman between 50 and 59 years old in good health. Donor details come from another sample of the same person, matched by shared clones. This receptor chain uses TRBV7-6 and TRBJ1-5; the D call from TCRdb, TRBD1, cannot be confirmed without DNA. The CDR3 is CASSLVGQGNNQPQHF.